The clone carrying this T cell receptor (beta chain) turned up a few times. Its antigen remains unknown. This entry is derived from a study of PD-1 blockade in classical Hodgkin lymphoma. The study, taken as a whole, reports: By C4D1, diversity of CD4+ TCRs had risen significantly, whereas that of CD8+ TCRs had not.

Each of the patients experienced relapse following autologous stem cell transplantation, and their brentuximab vedotin exposure differed. Profiled with immunoSEQ multiplex PCR; TCRdb holds only in-frame clones, not every one. The sample records 40,000 to 45,000 clones, approximately 70% being singletons. The sequencing here drew on peripheral blood mononuclear cells (PBMCs), taken before the second cycle of nivolumab. This receptor was taken from a human donor with classical Hodgkin lymphoma.

In DNA form, the CDR3 reads TGTGCCAGCAGCGAGACAAGGTCCGGGGAGCTGTTTTTT. Encoded protein: CASSETRSGELFF. The chain recombines TRBV9 with TRBJ2-2; no clear D gene. CDR3 length: 13 amino acids. Germline V gives CDR1 SGDLS, CDR2 YYNGEE. Trimming took off 3 bases at V and 6 bases at J, with 9 bases between the two ends.